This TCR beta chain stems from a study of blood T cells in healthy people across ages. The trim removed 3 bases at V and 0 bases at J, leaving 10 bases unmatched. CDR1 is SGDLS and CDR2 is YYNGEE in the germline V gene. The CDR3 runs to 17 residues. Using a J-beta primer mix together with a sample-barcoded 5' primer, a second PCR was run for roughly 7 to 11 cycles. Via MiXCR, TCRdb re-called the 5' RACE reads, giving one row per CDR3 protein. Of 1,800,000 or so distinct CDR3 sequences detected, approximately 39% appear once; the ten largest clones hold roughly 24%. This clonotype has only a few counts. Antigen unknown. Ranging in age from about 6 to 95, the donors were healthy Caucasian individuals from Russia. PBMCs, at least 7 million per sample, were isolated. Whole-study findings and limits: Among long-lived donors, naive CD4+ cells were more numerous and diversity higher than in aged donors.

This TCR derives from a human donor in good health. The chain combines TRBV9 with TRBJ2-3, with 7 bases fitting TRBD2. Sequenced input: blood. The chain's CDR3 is CASSAPRASGSTDTQYF. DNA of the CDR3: TGTGCCAGCAGCGCTCCTCGGGCTAGCGGTAGCACAGATACGCAGTATTTT.